Shown below are 26 T cell receptor beta chains from a single sample sequenced in a study of PD-L1 blockade in urothelial cancer. Only in-frame clones appear in the TCRdb table, and some are missing; sequencing was by immunoSEQ multiplex PCR. The sample carries about 120,000 clones, approximately 89% recorded once. Time point of the sample: peripheral blood 6 weeks after treatment start. The starting material was PBMCs, obtained around atezolizumab (anti-PD-L1) treatment. These receptors all stem from a man in his fifties or sixties with urothelial cancer.

The chain uses TRBV14 and TRBJ1-3; D is uncertain. Germline CDR1 SGHDN, CDR2 FVKESK. The CDR3 runs 14 residues. Trimming cost V 2 bases and J 0 bases, with 5 bases left between them. The CDR3, as DNA: TGTGCCAGCAGCCAATCCGGCTCTGGAAACACCATATATTTT. This sequence encodes CASSQSGSGNTIYF.

The chain employs TRBV11-3 and TRBJ1-1; D unresolved. V lost 2 bases, J lost 0 bases, and 4 bases lay in between. Germline V gene sequence: CDR1 SGHNT, CDR2 YENEEA. The CDR3 contains 13 residues. The CDR3 nucleotides are TGTGCCAGCAGCTTAAACTTGAACACTGAAGCTTTCTTT. Its protein product is CASSLNLNTEAFF.

The chain uses TRBV28 and TRBJ1-1, with TRBD1 as a possible D gene (6 bases). Per the germline V gene, CDR1 is MDHEN and CDR2 is SYDVKM. Deletions cut 5 bases from V and 3 bases from J, with 13 bases between. This CDR3 contains 14 residues. CDR3 in DNA: TGTGCCAGCAGTGTTTACAGACAGGACACTGAAGCTTTCTTT. Translation gives CASSVYRQDTEAFF.

The V and J genes are TRBV7-9 and TRBJ2-5, with 11 bases fitting TRBD2. The J segment lost 1 base and the V segment lost 4 bases, leaving 8 bases of the junction unmatched. The CDR3 has 17 amino acids. Germline V CDR1 and CDR2: SEHNR, FQNEAQ (reference sequence). This CDR3 reads CASSSTTGTSGQETQYF. For the CDR3, the DNA is TGTGCCAGCAGCTCGACTACCGGGACTAGCGGCCAAGAGACCCAGTACTTC.

CDR3 bases: TGCGCCAGCAGCCCGACCTTTCCTCCGGGACTAGCAGTCAATGAGCAGTTCTTC. Translated: CASSPTFPPGLAVNEQFF. The V call is TRBV4-3, the J call TRBJ2-1; 9 nucleotides line up with TRBD2. The V gene's germline CDR1 is LGHNA and CDR2 YSLEER. The CDR3 totals 18 residues. The V gene end was trimmed by 4 bases and the J gene end by 6 bases; junction bases not matched to a gene: 16.

The chain employs TRBV5-4 and TRBJ2-6, with no clear D. CDR1 is SGHNT, CDR2 YYREEE, per germline (reference sequence). Trimming took off 0 bases at V and 0 bases at J, with 4 bases between the two ends. There are 15 residues in the CDR3. The CDR3 loop is CASSLAVSGANVLTF. CDR3 DNA: TGTGCCAGCAGCTTGGCAGTCTCTGGGGCCAACGTCCTGACTTTC.

V usage is TRBV9 and J usage is TRBJ2-5; D remains ambiguous. Trimming cost V 3 bases and J 5 bases, with 8 bases left between them. The CDR3 consists of 12 residues. From germline, CDR1 is SGDLS and CDR2 YYNGEE. The CDR3 coding sequence is TGTGCCAGCAGCGCTGGCCTCGAGACCCAGTACTTC. It encodes CASSAGLETQYF.

The chain carries TRBV21-1 and TRBJ2-2; no check of the table's D call, TRBD2, against the DNA was made. TRBV21-1 is given as a pseudogene. This CDR3 is 16 amino acids long. The CDR3 spells CASSKHPRSITGELFF. In DNA, the CDR3 is TGTGCCAGCAGCAAACATCCCCGGTCGATCACCGGGGAGCTGTTTTTT.

The chain has TRBV5-4 and TRBJ2-5; 7 positions match TRBD1. Germline CDR1 and CDR2: SGHNT and YYREEE (reference sequence). The CDR3 contains 15 residues. The J segment lost 5 bases and the V segment lost 4 bases, leaving 11 bases of the junction unmatched. In DNA, the CDR3 is TGTGCCAGCAGCGCAAAAACAGGGGAACCTGAGACCCAGTACTTC. This translates into CASSAKTGEPETQYF.

The V call is TRBV19, the J call TRBJ1-2, with 10 positions matching TRBD1. The CDR3 extends over 15 amino acids. CDR1 LNHDA and CDR2 SQIVND come from the germline V gene (reference sequence). The J segment lost 7 bases and the V segment lost 5 bases, leaving 10 bases of the junction unmatched. This CDR3 reads CASSSRQGALSGYTF. Here the CDR3 DNA reads TGTGCCAGTAGTTCGCGACAGGGGGCTCTGTCTGGCTACACCTTC.

The V call is TRBV7-2, the J call TRBJ1-2; D call uncertain. CDR3 size: 16 residues. The ends were cut back, 5 bases at V and 4 bases at J, with 20 bases in the middle. Germline CDR1 reads SGHTA; CDR2 reads FQGNSA. CDR3 sequence: CASSPNSQSPSYGYTF. The CDR3 bases are TGTGCCAGCAGCCCCAATAGTCAGTCGCCTAGCTATGGCTACACCTTC.

This rearrangement joins TRBV2 to TRBJ2-6; weak D call: TRBD2 (6 bases). Germline CDR1 SNHLY, CDR2 FYNNEI. Trimming pared 3 bases from V and 1 base from J, leaving 7 bases between. The CDR3 is 15 residues long. The DNA of the CDR3 is TGTGCCAGCAGTGAGGAGGGTTCTGGGGCCAACGTCCTGACTTTC. It translates to CASSEEGSGANVLTF.

The chain joins TRBV7-2 to TRBJ2-2; D gene ambiguous. The ends were cut back, 5 bases at V and 4 bases at J, with 14 bases in the middle. Germline lookup yields CDR1 SGHTA and CDR2 FQGNSA. The CDR3 consists of 15 residues. The CDR3 loop is CASSPRRSSTGELFF. The DNA for the CDR3 is TGTGCCAGCAGCCCCCGGCGGTCCTCCACCGGGGAGCTGTTTTTT. The full variable domain, its missing parts supplied by reference TRBV7-2 and TRBJ2-2, is GAGVSQSPSNKVTEKGKDVELRCDPISGHTALYWYRQSLGQGLEFLIYFQGNSAPDKSGLPSDRFSAERTGGSVSTLTIQRTQQEDSAVYLCASSPRRSSTGELFFGEGSRLTVL.

This rearrangement joins TRBV5-6 to TRBJ1-1; 7 bases fit TRBD1. Germline V gene data show CDR1 as SGHDT and CDR2 as YYEEEE. The ends lost 0 bases at V and 7 bases at J; junction bases unmatched: 3. The CDR3 sequence is 13 residues long. The CDR3, as DNA: TGTGCCAGCAGCTTGGGGCAGGGGGATGAAGCTTTCTTT. Its protein product is CASSLGQGDEAFF.

The rearrangement links TRBV5-1 to TRBJ2-2; perhaps TRBD2 as D (6 bases). Between the trimmed V and J ends, which lost 0 bases and 2 bases, there was a span of 14 bases. This CDR3 contains 17 residues. The germline CDR1 and CDR2 sequences are SGHRS and YFSETQ. The CDR3 DNA follows: TGCGCCAGCAGCTTGGGCGGGGCCACTGGAAACACCGGGGAGCTGTTTTTT. Protein: CASSLGGATGNTGELFF. The full variable domain, rest sourced from reference TRBV5-1 and TRBJ2-2, is KAGVTQTPRYLIKTRGQQVTLSCSPISGHRSVSWYQQTPGQGLQFLFEYFSETQRNKGNFPGRFSGRQFSNSRSEMNVSTLELGDSALYLCASSLGGATGNTGELFFGEGSRLTVL.

The chain links TRBV5-4 to TRBJ2-1; 8 bases align to TRBD1. Germline V gene sequence: CDR1 SGHNT, CDR2 YYREEE (reference sequence). The CDR3 totals 16 residues. V lost 4 bases, J lost 6 bases, and 12 bases stayed unmatched. The CDR3 coding sequence is TGTGCCAGCAGCCCCACCCCGGGACAGGCCGTCAATGAGCAGTTCTTC. It codes for CASSPTPGQAVNEQFF. Full variable domain (remainder filled in from reference TRBV5-4 and TRBJ2-1): ETGVTQSPTHLIKTRGQQVTLRCSSQSGHNTVSWYQQALGQGPQFIFQYYREEENGRGNFPPRFSGLQFPNYSSELNVNALELDDSALYLCASSPTPGQAVNEQFFGPGTRLTVL.

The V call is TRBV2, the J call TRBJ1-5, with 8 bases lining up with TRBD1. This CDR3 has 14 residues. V was clipped by 6 bases and J by 7 bases; unmatched bases: 8. Germline V gene sequence: CDR1 SNHLY, CDR2 FYNNEI. The DNA of the CDR3 is TGTGCCAGCAGGGATGACAGGGGTTTCCAGCCCCAGCATTTT. The encoded protein is CASRDDRGFQPQHF. Supplemented by reference TRBV2 and TRBJ1-5, the full variable domain reads EPEVTQTPSHQVTQMGQEVILRCVPISNHLYFYWYRQILGQKVEFLVSFYNNEISEKSEIFDDQFSVERPDGSNFTLKIRSTKLEDSAMYFCASRDDRGFQPQHFGDGTRLSIL.

The rearrangement joins TRBV6-5 to TRBJ1-3; D not resolved. V lost 0 bases and J lost 11, with 11 bases in between. The CDR3 contains 13 residues. Germline loops: CDR1 MNHEY, CDR2 SVGAGI. CDR3 amino acids: CASSYSAGSAIYF. The CDR3 DNA reads as TGTGCCAGCAGTTACTCGGCTGGGAGCGCCATATATTTT.

The J gene is TRBJ2-6, the V gene TRBV29-1; weak D call: TRBD2 (6 bases). The germline gives CDR1 SQVTM, CDR2 ANQGSEA. The CDR3 consists of 15 residues. Between the trimmed V and J ends, which lost 4 bases and 4 bases, there was a span of 14 bases. The CDR3 coding sequence is TGCAGCGTTGCGGGCGGGGCAAACGGGGCCAACGTCCTGACTTTC. It yields the protein CSVAGGANGANVLTF.

The chain carries TRBV4-3 and TRBJ1-6; tentative D call: TRBD1 (6 bases). This CDR3 has 16 amino acids. CDR1 and CDR2 from the germline V gene are LGHNA and YSLEER. V was pared by 0 bases and J by 7 bases, with 13 bases between. The CDR3: CASSQEAGTRNSPLHF. The CDR3 coding sequence is TGCGCCAGCAGCCAAGAAGCCGGGACACGAAATTCACCCCTCCACTTT.

This clone is a singleton in its sample. This CDR3 is CASSPRTSGAQETQYF. The CDR3 DNA reads TGCGCCAGCAGCCCCAGGACTAGCGGGGCCCAAGAGACCCAGTACTTC. This sequence joins TRBV5-1 and TRBJ2-5; 12 nucleotides match TRBD2. Germline assignment: CDR1 SGHRS and CDR2 YFSETQ. V lost 4 bases to trimming and J lost 1 base; unmatched junction nucleotides: 5. CDR3 length: 16 residues.

This clone was picked up one time. The chain links TRBV2 to TRBJ1-5, with 9 bases that match TRBD1. Unmatched junction bases numbered 1, after V lost 0 bases and J lost 4 bases. Germline V gene lookup returns CDR1 SNHLY and CDR2 FYNNEI. This CDR3 contains 15 residues. CDR3 coding DNA: TGTGCCAGCAGTGAAGCGGACAGGGGAAATCAGCCCCAGCATTTT. Encoded protein: CASSEADRGNQPQHF.

This sequence joins TRBV10-1 and TRBJ2-1; TRBD2 might be the D (5 bases). V dropped 0 bases and J dropped 9 bases, with 6 bases sitting between them. CDR3 length equals 12 residues. Per the germline V gene, CDR1 is WNHNN and CDR2 is SYGVQD (reference sequence). The DNA of the CDR3 is TGCGCCAGCAGTGAGTCGGAGGCTGAGCAGTTCTTC. It translates to CASSESEAEQFF.

The CDR3 DNA reads TGTGCCAGCAGAATTGGGACTAGCGGGGGGTACCAAGAGACCCAGTACTTC. This codes for CASRIGTSGGYQETQYF. The gene calls are TRBV28 and TRBJ2-5; 15 positions match TRBD2. Germline V gene data show CDR1 as MDHEN and CDR2 as SYDVKM. V was pared by 6 bases and J by 0 bases, with 5 bases of the junction left unmatched. The CDR3 has 17 amino acids.

The J gene is TRBJ1-5, the V gene TRBV4-2, with D maybe TRBD1 (5 bases). Germline lookup yields CDR1 LGHNA and CDR2 YNFKEQ. The V and J ends lost 2 bases and 4 bases respectively, with 12 bases between them. There are 15 residues in the CDR3. The CDR3 loop reads CASSQSPGLNQPQHF. The CDR3 nucleotides are TGTGCCAGCAGCCAATCCCCGGGACTTAATCAGCCCCAGCATTTT.

V gene TRBV9 combines with J gene TRBJ2-1, with a possible D match to TRBD2 (6 bases). Germline CDR1 reads SGDLS; CDR2 reads YYNGEE. The CDR3 has 14 amino acids. V was shortened by 1 base and J by 9 bases, with 14 bases between the two germline ends. CDR3 sequence reads: CASSVWRDGFEQFF. DNA for the CDR3: TGTGCCAGCAGCGTATGGCGGGATGGGTTTGAGCAGTTCTTC.